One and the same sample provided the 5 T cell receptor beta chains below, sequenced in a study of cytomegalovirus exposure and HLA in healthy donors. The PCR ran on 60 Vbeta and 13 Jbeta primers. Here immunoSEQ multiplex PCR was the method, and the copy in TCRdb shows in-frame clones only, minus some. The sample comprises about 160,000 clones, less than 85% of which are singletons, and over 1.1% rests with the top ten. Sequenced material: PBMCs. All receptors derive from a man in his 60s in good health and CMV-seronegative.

The CDR3 nucleotides read TGTGCCAGCAGCAAAGGCACAGGTACCCCCCACGAGCAGTACTTC. As protein: CASSKGTGTPHEQYF. The chain combines TRBV21-1 with TRBJ2-7; TRBD1, the table's D call, lacks a check against the DNA. TRBV21-1 is termed a pseudogene. The CDR3 covers 15 residues.

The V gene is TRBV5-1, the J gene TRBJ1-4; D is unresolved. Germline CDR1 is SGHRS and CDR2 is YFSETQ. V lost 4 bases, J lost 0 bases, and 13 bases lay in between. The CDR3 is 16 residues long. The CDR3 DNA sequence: TGCGCCAGCAGCCTACTGAGGGTTGCAACTAATGAAAAACTGTTTTTT. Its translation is CASSLLRVATNEKLFF.

The CDR3 reads CASSNQGITYEQYF. The CDR3 bases are TGTGCCAGCAGTAACCAGGGGATCACCTACGAGCAGTACTTC. This rearrangement joins TRBV6-6 to TRBJ2-7, with D maybe TRBD1 (6 bases). CDR1 and CDR2 from the germline V gene are MNHNY and SVGAGI (reference sequence). This CDR3 has 14 amino acids. Trimming removed 5 bases at V and 2 bases at J, with 13 bases between.

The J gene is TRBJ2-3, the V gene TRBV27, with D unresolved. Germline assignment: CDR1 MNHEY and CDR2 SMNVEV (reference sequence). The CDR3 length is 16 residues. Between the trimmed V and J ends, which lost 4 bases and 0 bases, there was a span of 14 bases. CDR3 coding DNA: TGTGCCAGCAGTTCCTTGGGCATCTCTAGCACAGATACGCAGTATTTT. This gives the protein CASSSLGISSTDTQYF.

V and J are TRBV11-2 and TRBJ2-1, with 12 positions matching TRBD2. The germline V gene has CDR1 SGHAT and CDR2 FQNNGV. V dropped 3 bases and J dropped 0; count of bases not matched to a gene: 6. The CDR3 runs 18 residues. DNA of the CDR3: TGTGCCAGCAGCTTCCGGACTAGCGGGAAGAGCTCCTACAATGAGCAGTTCTTC. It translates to CASSFRTSGKSSYNEQFF. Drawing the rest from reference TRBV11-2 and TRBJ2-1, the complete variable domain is EAGVAQSPRYKIIEKRQSVAFWCNPISGHATLYWYQQILGQGPKLLIQFQNNGVVDDSQLPKDRFSAERLKGVDSTLKIQPAKLEDSAVYLCASSFRTSGKSSYNEQFFGPGTRLTVL.